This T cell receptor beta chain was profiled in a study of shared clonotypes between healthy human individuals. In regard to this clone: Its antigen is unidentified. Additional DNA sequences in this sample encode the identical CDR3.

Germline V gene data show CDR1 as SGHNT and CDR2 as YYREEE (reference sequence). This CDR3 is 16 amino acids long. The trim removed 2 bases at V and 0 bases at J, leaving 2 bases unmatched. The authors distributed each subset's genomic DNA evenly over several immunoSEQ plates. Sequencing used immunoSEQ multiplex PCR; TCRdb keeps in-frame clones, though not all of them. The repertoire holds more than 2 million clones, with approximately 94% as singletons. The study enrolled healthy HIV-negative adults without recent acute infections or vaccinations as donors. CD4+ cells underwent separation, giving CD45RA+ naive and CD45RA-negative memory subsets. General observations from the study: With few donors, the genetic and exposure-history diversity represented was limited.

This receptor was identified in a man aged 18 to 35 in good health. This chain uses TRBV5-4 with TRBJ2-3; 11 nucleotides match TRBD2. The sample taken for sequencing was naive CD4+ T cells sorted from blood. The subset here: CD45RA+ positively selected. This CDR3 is CASSLRLAGSTDTQYF. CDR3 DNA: TGTGCCAGCAGCTTAAGACTAGCGGGAAGCACAGATACGCAGTATTTT.